This is a list of T cell receptor beta chains from one sample in a study of T cells after yellow fever vaccination. TCRdb called the 5' RACE reads again in MiXCR, with one record for every CDR3 protein. Of hundreds of thousands of distinct CDR3 sequences listed, around 3.9% are singletons. This specimen was PBMCs, taken on the day of the yellow fever booster vaccination. The source is a man between 18 and 35 years old who received the YFV17D yellow fever vaccine. The CDR3 runs from the conserved cysteine through the conserved F or W. The D gene is left open where the match is weak. Expanded clones get a size class; other rows say once, few or many, or leave the size out.

V gene,clone size,D gene,J gene,CDR3 DNA,CDR3 protein
TRBV12-3/TRBV12-4,many,-,TRBJ2-1,TGTGCCAGCAGTTTGAGAGTTAAAATTGACAATGAGCAGTTCTTC,CASSLRVKIDNEQFF
TRBV7-3,many,-,TRBJ1-1,TGTGCCAGCAGCCCTGAAACAGGGTCGGATGAAGCTTTCTTT,CASSPETGSDEAFF
TRBV4-2,-,TRBD1,TRBJ1-1,TGTGCCAGCAGCCCAGGGGGCGACACTGAAGCTTTCTTT,CASSPGGDTEAFF
TRBV12-3/TRBV12-4,many,-,TRBJ1-1,TGTGCCAGTTATCTCTCAGGGAGGCAGATTAGTGAGGCTTTCTTT,CASYLSGRQISEAFF
TRBV3-1,many,TRBD1,TRBJ2-7,TGTGCCAGCAGCGCTTGGACAGGGGGCTACGAGCAGTACTTC,CASSAWTGGYEQYF
TRBV29-1,many,TRBD1,TRBJ2-7,TGCAGCGTCAGCCCGGGACAGGGCTCCGAGCAGTACTTC,CSVSPGQGSEQYF
TRBV11-2,many,TRBD2,TRBJ2-3,TGTGCCGGAGGTAGCGGGGGGGCCACAGATACGCAGTATTTT,CAGGSGGATDTQYF
TRBV5-4,-,-,TRBJ2-5,TGTGCCAGCAGCTTGGCTGGGGTGGGAGGCGGGACCCAGTACTTC,CASSLAGVGGGTQYF
TRBV7-2,many,-,TRBJ2-1,TGTGCCAGCAGCTTTTCACAGTACAATGAGCAGTTCTTC,CASSFSQYNEQFF
TRBV2,few,TRBD1,TRBJ2-2,TGTGCCAGCAAATTCGGGACAGGGAACCCCGGGGAGCTGTTTTTT,CASKFGTGNPGELFF
TRBV7-2,-,-,TRBJ1-3,TGTGCCAGCAGCTACGATCTTGGTGGTCTATGGAATTTT,CASSYDLGGLWNF
TRBV7-9,-,-,TRBJ1-2,TGTGCCAGCAGCCCAGTTCCAAAGGCGGGGGGCAGTGGTGGCTACACCTTC,CASSPVPKAGGSGGYTF
TRBV4-2,-,TRBD2,TRBJ2-1,TGTGCCAGCAGCCTTGCAGGTCCTCGGCTAGCGGGGGGGCTGAGCTCCTACAATGAGCAGTTCTTC,CASSLAGPRLAGGLSSYNEQFF
TRBV12-3/TRBV12-4,many,-,TRBJ2-3,TGTGCCAGCAGTTTGGGGACATCCACTAGCACAGATACGCAGTATTTT,CASSLGTSTSTDTQYF
TRBV3-1,many,-,TRBJ2-1,TGTGCCAGCAGCCAACTAGCCCCCTACAATGAGCAGTTCTTC,CASSQLAPYNEQFF
TRBV20-1,few,-,TRBJ2-2,TGCAGTGCTAGGGCCCCGGGGAGCGCGAACACCGGGGAGCTGTTTTTT,CSARAPGSANTGELFF
TRBV10-3,-,-,TRBJ2-3,TGTGCCATCAGTCGTGCAGATACGCAGTATTTT,CAISRADTQYF
TRBV12-3/TRBV12-4,few,TRBD1,TRBJ2-1,TGTGCCAGCAGTCGGACAGGGGGCGATGAGCAGTTCTTC,CASSRTGGDEQFF
TRBV19,-,TRBD2,TRBJ2-7,TGTGCCAGTAGTATTGGATTCGCCGGGACTAGCGGGTTCTACGAGCAGTACTTC,CASSIGFAGTSGFYEQYF
TRBV5-5,few,-,TRBJ1-4,TGTGCCAGCAGCTTCACCCGTAGGGGAGGCACTAATGAAAAACTGTTTTTT,CASSFTRRGGTNEKLFF
TRBV4-2,few,TRBD2,TRBJ2-3,TGTGCCAGCAGCAAGGTAGCGGGGAACACAGATACGCAGTATTTT,CASSKVAGNTDTQYF
TRBV7-3,-,TRBD2,TRBJ2-5,TGTGCCAGCAGCTTCCTTGGCGGGGGGGCCTCGGAGACCCAGTACTTC,CASSFLGGGASETQYF
TRBV5-4,few,-,TRBJ2-2,TGTGCCAGCAGCTTGTTGGGGGAGGACACCGGGGAGCTGTTTTTT,CASSLLGEDTGELFF
TRBV6-6,many,-,TRBJ1-6,TGTGCCAGCAGTTACCGCCTCGCGGGTGAAAATTCACCCCTCCACTTT,CASSYRLAGENSPLHF
TRBV7-2,few,-,TRBJ2-7,TGTGCCAGCAGCTTGTGGCTGTTCTACGAGCAGTACTTC,CASSLWLFYEQYF
TRBV7-9,few,TRBD1,TRBJ2-1,TGTGCCAGCAGCGCCCAATCGGGACAGGCTCTAAATGAGCAGTTCTTC,CASSAQSGQALNEQFF
TRBV5-4,many,-,TRBJ2-1,TGTGCCAGCAGTGTCTCATCGAGCTCCTACAATGAGCAGTTCTTC,CASSVSSSSYNEQFF
TRBV12-3/TRBV12-4,many,-,TRBJ1-1,TGTGCCAGCAGCTTACAGAACACTGAAGCTTTCTTT,CASSLQNTEAFF
TRBV12-3/TRBV12-4,many,-,TRBJ2-5,TGTGCCAGCAGTTCGGGGGACAGTCTGAGGACCCAGTACTTC,CASSSGDSLRTQYF
TRBV4-1,many,TRBD1,TRBJ2-1,TGCGCCAGCAGCCAAACGCGAAACAGGGGTGAGGGCAATGAGCAGTTCTTC,CASSQTRNRGEGNEQFF
TRBV12-3/TRBV12-4,-,-,TRBJ2-5,TGTGCCAGCGCTTCCCAGGGAATGAGTCGGACCCAGTACTTC,CASASQGMSRTQYF
TRBV5-1,-,-,TRBJ1-1,TGCGCCAGCAGCTTGTCCCCCAGGAGTGAAGCTTTCTTT,CASSLSPRSEAFF
TRBV7-2,many,-,TRBJ2-7,TGTGCCAGCAGCTTACGGACAGTCTTCTACGAGCAGTACTTC,CASSLRTVFYEQYF
TRBV12-3/TRBV12-4,few,-,TRBJ1-5,TGTGCCAGCAGTTTGGGGTATCGGAGGAACAATCAGCCCCAGCATTTT,CASSLGYRRNNQPQHF
TRBV5-1,few,-,TRBJ2-5,TGCGCCAGCAGCCACGAACAGCAAGAGACCCAGTACTTC,CASSHEQQETQYF
TRBV7-2,many,-,TRBJ2-3,TGTGCCAGCAGTTGGGCCCAGGATCATACGCAGTATTTT,CASSWAQDHTQYF
TRBV5-1,-,TRBD2,TRBJ2-5,TGCGCCAGCAGCCCAGCGGGGGGGCGGGAGACCCAGTACTTC,CASSPAGGRETQYF
TRBV7-2,many,TRBD1,TRBJ2-4,TGTGCCAGCAGCTTAGGTTGGGACAGCCAAAACATTCAGTACTTC,CASSLGWDSQNIQYF
TRBV7-9,many,-,TRBJ2-5,TGTGCCAGCAGCAAAGGGGGAGCGGGGCTTAACGAGACCCAGTACTTC,CASSKGGAGLNETQYF
TRBV7-9,many,-,TRBJ1-1,TGTGCCAGCGGTCTGGAGGGGACCGCTGAAGCTTTCTTT,CASGLEGTAEAFF
TRBV28,-,-,TRBJ1-1,TGTGCCAGCAGCCTCGCTAGCCTCGAGATGAACACTGAAGCTTTCTTT,CASSLASLEMNTEAFF
TRBV14,many,-,TRBJ1-5,TGTGCCAGCAGCCAGGGTCCTGATCAGCCCCAGCATTTT,CASSQGPDQPQHF
TRBV29-1,many,TRBD1,TRBJ2-5,TGCAGCGTAACAGGGGTCGAGGAGACCCAGTACTTC,CSVTGVEETQYF
TRBV5-6,few,-,TRBJ1-1,TGTGCCAGCAGCTTGCAACACGGGACGCCGGCTGAAGCTTTCTTT,CASSLQHGTPAEAFF
TRBV4-3,-,-,TRBJ1-2,TGCGCCAGCAGCCAAGGGCCGGACGGCTACACCTTC,CASSQGPDGYTF
TRBV10-3,many,TRBD2,TRBJ2-3,TGTGCCATCCGGACTAGCGGGGGTCTAGATACGCAGTATTTT,CAIRTSGGLDTQYF
TRBV20-1,-,-,TRBJ1-4,TGCAGTGCGAATACAGGTCTCAATGAAAAACTGTTTTTT,CSANTGLNEKLFF
TRBV20-1,many,TRBD1,TRBJ2-1,TGCAGTGCTAGAGAGGGGACAGGGTACGGTGAGCAGTTCTTC,CSAREGTGYGEQFF
TRBV24-1,-,TRBD2,TRBJ2-3,TGTGCCACCAGTGGAGCCAGCGGGGGGGCAGATACGCAGTATTTT,CATSGASGGADTQYF
TRBV19,few,-,TRBJ1-2,TGTGCCACCGGGGCTGTTAACAGGGCTAACTATGGCTACACCTTC,CATGAVNRANYGYTF
TRBV7-8,few,TRBD1,TRBJ2-1,TGTGCCACTTCCATCCGGGACAGTCCCTACAATGAGCAGTTCTTC,CATSIRDSPYNEQFF
TRBV5-1,many,-,TRBJ2-2,TGCGCCAGCAGCTTGGAAACTAGCTGGGGCCGGAGGGAGCTGTTTTTT,CASSLETSWGRRELFF
TRBV5-1,many,-,TRBJ2-5,TGCGCCAGCAGCTCAACGCTTGGGGGCCCCGAGGGGACCCAGTACTTC,CASSSTLGGPEGTQYF